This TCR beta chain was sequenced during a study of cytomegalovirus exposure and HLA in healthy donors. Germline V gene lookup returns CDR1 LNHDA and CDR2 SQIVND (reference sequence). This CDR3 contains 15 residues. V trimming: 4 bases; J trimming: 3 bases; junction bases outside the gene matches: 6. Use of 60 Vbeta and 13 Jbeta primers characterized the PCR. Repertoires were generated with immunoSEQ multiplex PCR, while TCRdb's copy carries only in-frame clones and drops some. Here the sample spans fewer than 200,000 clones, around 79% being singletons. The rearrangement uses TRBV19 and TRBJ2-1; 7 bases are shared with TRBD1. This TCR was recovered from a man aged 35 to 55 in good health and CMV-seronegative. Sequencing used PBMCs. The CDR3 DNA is TGTGCCAGTAGTAGCCGACAGGGAGTCTACAATGAGCAGTTCTTC. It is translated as CASSSRQGVYNEQFF.